One sample yielded the 5 T cell receptor beta chains listed below, sequenced in a study of blood T cell repertoires in COVID-19 (dated by TCRdb to 2019 to 2021). Library construction relied on the immunoSEQ multiplex PCR assay. TCRdb retrieved this table from immuneACCESS and kept in-frame rearrangements only. Not all clones are present; in checked studies, unresolved V genes account for under half, and no reason is known for the remainder. The sample yields about 300,000 clones; about 90% were counted once. The top ten clonotypes cover roughly 6.7% of the sample. Sequencing was carried out using peripheral blood. The receptors derive from a man between 18 and 35 years old who had recovered from COVID-19.

This clone was found a few times. V is TRBV12-3 or TRBV12-4 and J is TRBJ1-1; unclear D gene. There are 13 residues in the CDR3. Trimming took 7 bases from V and 5 from J, leaving 14 bases between them. CDR3 residues: CASTEEGLTEAFF. As DNA, the CDR3 is TGTGCCAGCACTGAGGAGGGTTTAACTGAAGCTTTCTTT.

This rearrangement joins TRBV18 to TRBJ2-2, with 9 bases fitting TRBD1. V shed 4 bases, J shed 6 bases, and the junction held 3 bases outside the gene matches. The germline gives CDR1 KGHSH, CDR2 LQKENI. This CDR3 has 14 amino acids. DNA of the CDR3: TGTGCCAGCTCACAGGACAGGGGTCCCGGGGAGCTGTTTTTT. Protein: CASSQDRGPGELFF.

The chain uses TRBV9 and TRBJ1-1; a possible D gene is TRBD1 (6 bases). The CDR3 consists of 16 residues. The V and J ends lost 4 bases and 1 base respectively, with 17 bases between them. Germline-derived CDR1 and CDR2 are SGDLS and YYNGEE. In nucleotides, the CDR3 is TGTGCCAGCAGCCCGTTCTGGACAGCGAAGAACACTGAAGCTTTCTTT. Protein sequence: CASSPFWTAKNTEAFF.

The chain links TRBV20-1 to TRBJ2-5; TRBD1 is a possible D gene (6 bases). V was cut by 3 bases and J by 4 bases, with 30 bases left in between. This CDR3 spans 19 amino acids. CDR1 and CDR2 from the germline V gene are DFQATT and SNEGSKA (reference sequence). The CDR3 region is CSASVYLGTRGRGRETQYF. CDR3 DNA: TGCAGTGCTAGTGTCTATTTGGGCACTAGAGGCAGGGGAAGAGAGACCCAGTACTTC.

The gene calls are TRBV4-1 and TRBJ2-1; 7 bases agree with TRBD1. The germline CDR1 and CDR2 sequences are MGHRA and YSYEKL. Trimming at V came to 4 bases and at J to 0 bases, leaving 3 bases not matched to a gene. The CDR3 is made up of 15 amino acids. The CDR3 protein is CASSRGQDSYNEQFF. In nucleotides, the CDR3 is TGCGCCAGCAGCCGCGGACAGGACTCCTACAATGAGCAGTTCTTC.